The text below deals with one TCR beta chain. Antigen: not known. This specimen comes from a study of cytomegalovirus exposure and HLA in healthy donors. Study summary: From donors who were HLA-typed, an early data release held 80 million or so unique TCRs. Findings and caveats of the study: Differences between HLA loci emerged in a later analysis of TCR association rates, with DRB1 most and HLA-C fewest. Confirmation in vitro established that a few CMV-associated chains were specific for CMV antigens.

The PCR used 60 Vbeta and 13 Jbeta primers. Only in-frame clones appear in the TCRdb table, and some are missing; sequencing was by immunoSEQ multiplex PCR. The sample contains about 98,000 clones, roughly 70% of which appear only once. The clonotype comes from a man over 45 in good health and CMV-seronegative. Specimen: PBMCs.

CDR3 nucleotides: TGTGCCAGCAGCTTGGGATTGGACAGAAATCAGCCCCAGCATTTT. It yields the protein CASSLGLDRNQPQHF. V and J are TRBV5-6 and TRBJ1-5; D is possibly TRBD1 (6 bases). The V gene lost 0 bases and the J gene lost 4 bases, with 11 bases spanning the gap. The CDR3 is 15 residues long. Germline V gene sequence: CDR1 SGHDT, CDR2 YYEEEE.